This entry concerns a single T cell receptor beta chain. Original handling: For nucleated cells, counts were estimated from reference gene primer amplification. Produced via immunoSEQ multiplex PCR; TCRdb's table is partial and in-frame only. V and J calls plus clone size are reproduced from that table; the DNA served to infer D and trimming. In the table there are tens of thousands of clones, over 70% of which are singletons. This sample stems from a study of blood T cell repertoires in COVID-19. Study details: Acute-phase and convalescent COVID-19 samples originated in the United States, Italy and Spain. T cells, B-cell-depleted T cells, or PBMCs supplied cDNA or gDNA.

Germline CDR1 and CDR2: SNHLY and FYNNEI. The J segment lost 8 bases and the V segment lost 7 bases, leaving 8 bases of the junction unmatched. CDR3 length equals 14 residues. The rearrangement uses TRBV2 and TRBJ1-4; 9 bases match TRBD1. This TCR was sampled from a man aged 55 to 70 with acute or convalescent COVID-19. The material sequenced was peripheral blood. The CDR3 here is CASMGGTGNEKLFF. In nucleotides, the CDR3 is TGTGCCAGCATGGGGGGGACAGGGAACGAAAAACTGTTTTTT.